This T cell receptor (beta chain) derives from a study of cytomegalovirus exposure and HLA in healthy donors. Study conclusions and caveats: V- and J-gene trimming in TCR beta was tied to a missense DCLRE1C variant by an analysis performed later.

The CDR3 loop spans 15 amino acids. The germline V gene has CDR1 SGHNT and CDR2 YYREEE (reference sequence). The V end was cut by 2 bases, the J end by 4 bases, with 15 bases between. Healthy bone marrow donors formed the donor group. Regarding this clone: Antigen unknown.

It was with 60 Vbeta and 13 Jbeta primers that the PCR ran. Per the original methods: There were around 77 million unique TCR beta chains by a later count, and some 10 million of them were shared. Produced via immunoSEQ multiplex PCR; TCRdb's table is partial and in-frame only. The V and J calls and clone size are taken from that table; D and trimming were inferred from the DNA. The sample shows about 120,000 clones, 50% to 75% of them seen only once. The rearrangement joins TRBV5-4 to TRBJ1-2; D might be TRBD1 (6 bases). This sequence was found in a woman in her thirties or forties in good health and CMV-seropositive. The sample consisted of PBMCs. CDR3 bases: TGTGCCAGCAGCTTATCCGCGAGGACAGTCTATGGCTACACCTTC. It yields the protein CASSLSARTVYGYTF.